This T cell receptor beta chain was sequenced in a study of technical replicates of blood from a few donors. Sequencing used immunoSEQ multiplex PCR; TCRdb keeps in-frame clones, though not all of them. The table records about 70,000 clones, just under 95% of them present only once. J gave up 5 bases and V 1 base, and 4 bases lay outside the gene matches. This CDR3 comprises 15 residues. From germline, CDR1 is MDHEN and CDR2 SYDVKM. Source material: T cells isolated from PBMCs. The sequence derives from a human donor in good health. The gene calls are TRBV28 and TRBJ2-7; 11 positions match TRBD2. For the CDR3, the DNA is TGTGCCAGCAGTTTATATACTAGCGGGAGACACGAGCAGTACTTC. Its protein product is CASSLYTSGRHEQYF. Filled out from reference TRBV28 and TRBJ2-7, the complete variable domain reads DVKVTQSSRYLVKRTGEKVFLECVQDMDHENMFWYRQDPGLGLRLIYFSYDVKMKEKGDIPEGYSVSREKKERFSLILESASTNQTSMYLCASSLYTSGRHEQYFGPGTRLTVT.